One sample yielded the 18 T cell receptor beta chains listed below, sequenced in a study of T cell repertoires in cytomegalovirus infection. Via MiXCR, TCRdb re-called the reads, giving one row per CDR3 protein. The data contain hundreds of thousands of distinct CDR3 sequences, roughly 24% of them singletons. The sample comprised CD8+ T cells from PBMCs. The receptors were sampled from a human donor in good health (CMV status not recorded). Some clones in this sample may be carry-over from other donors' samples.

The chain carries TRBV20-1 and TRBJ1-1; D might be TRBD1 (5 bases). The CDR3 covers 12 residues. The germline V gene has CDR1 DFQATT and CDR2 SNEGSKA (reference sequence). V lost 6 bases, J lost 3 bases, and 11 bases lay in between. The CDR3 reads CSAPDSDTEAFF. Written as DNA, the CDR3 is TGCAGTGCGCCCGACAGCGACACTGAAGCTTTCTTT.

This chain connects TRBV28 to TRBJ2-5, with 9 bases that match TRBD2. The CDR3 contains 16 residues. J gave up 2 bases and V 2 bases, and 6 bases lay outside the gene matches. Germline loops: CDR1 MDHEN, CDR2 SYDVKM. The CDR3 loop reads CASSLTLAGLQETQYF. CDR3 in DNA: TGTGCCAGCAGTTTAACCCTAGCGGGGTTACAAGAGACCCAGTACTTC. The full variable domain, with the rest looked up from reference TRBV28 and TRBJ2-5, is DVKVTQSSRYLVKRTGEKVFLECVQDMDHENMFWYRQDPGLGLRLIYFSYDVKMKEKGDIPEGYSVSREKKERFSLILESASTNQTSMYLCASSLTLAGLQETQYFGPGTRLLVL.

This sequence joins TRBV28 and TRBJ1-1; D perhaps matches TRBD1 (6 bases). The CDR3 consists of 14 residues. V shed 5 bases and J shed 8 bases, with 18 bases lying between them. Looked up from germline, CDR1 is MDHEN and CDR2 is SYDVKM. The CDR3 here is CASSRITGTREAFF. The CDR3 DNA is TGTGCCAGCAGTCGCATCACCGGGACACGGGAAGCTTTCTTT.

This clonotype has ten or more counts. For the CDR3, the DNA is TGTGCCAGCAGCTTAGTCAGGGGGCCGAACACTGAAGCTTTCTTT. This codes for CASSLVRGPNTEAFF. This chain links TRBV7-2 with TRBJ1-1; 8 bases fit TRBD1. The CDR3 is 15 residues long. V lost 1 base, J lost 1 base, and 2 bases stayed unmatched. Germline lookup yields CDR1 SGHTA and CDR2 FQGNSA.

This clonotype was observed at least ten times. The V gene is TRBV27, the J gene TRBJ2-7, with 7 bases lining up with TRBD2. This CDR3 is 15 amino acids long. The germline V gene has CDR1 MNHEY and CDR2 SMNVEV (reference sequence). Trimming removed 3 bases from V and 4 bases from J; junction bases left unmatched: 9. CDR3 in DNA: TGTGCCAGCAGTTTTTCGGCGGGGAGGGTTTACGAGCAGTACGTC. Its protein is CASSFSAGRVYEQYV.

In this sample, this clonotype turned up a few times. This chain uses TRBV7-9 with TRBJ2-1, with D maybe TRBD2 (5 bases). Germline CDR1 is SEHNR and CDR2 is FQNEAQ (reference sequence). CDR3 size: 14 residues. V was pared by 1 base and J by 8 bases, with 12 bases between. The CDR3 nucleotides are TGTGCCAGCAGCTTAGGTTACGGGGTCGATGAGCAGTTCTTC. Protein sequence: CASSLGYGVDEQFF.

This rearrangement joins TRBV7-9 to TRBJ1-1; D is uncertain. Per the germline V gene, CDR1 is SEHNR and CDR2 is FQNEAQ (reference sequence). CDR3 length: 15 amino acids. V gave up 2 bases and J gave up 2 bases, with 12 bases separating them. The CDR3 nucleotides read TGTGCCAGCAGCTTAAAGGGCACCCTAAACACTGAAGCTTTCTTT. Amino acid sequence: CASSLKGTLNTEAFF.

This chain connects TRBV10-3 to TRBJ2-7; D is possibly TRBD1 (5 bases). V shed 2 bases and J shed 3 bases, with 11 bases lying between them. The CDR3 has 14 amino acids. From germline, CDR1 is ENHRY and CDR2 SYGVKD. The CDR3 DNA is TGTGCCATCAGTGAGGGCAGGGTCAGCTACGAGCAGTACTTC. It translates to CAISEGRVSYEQYF.

This clonotype was seen many times. At one end the junction does not follow the germline gene, possibly because of a read error. The chain is built from TRBV7-8 and TRBJ2-3, with D possibly called TRBD1 or TRBD2 (5 bases each). This CDR3 has 18 amino acids. Germline V lookup: CDR1 SGHVS, CDR2 FQNEAQ. Here the CDR3 DNA reads TGTGCCAGCAGCTTAGCGGGGGTCGCGGCACGAAATTTCGATATGCAGTATTTT. It codes for CASSLAGVAARNFDMQYF.

This clonotype was recorded at least ten times. The rearrangement uses TRBV7-2 and TRBJ1-5; unclear D gene. The germline V gene encodes CDR1 SGHTA and CDR2 FQGNSA. This CDR3 spans 14 amino acids. With 1 base removed from V and 3 bases from J, the gap between germline ends came to 7 bases. The CDR3 loop is CASSLGRINQPQHF. The CDR3 DNA sequence: TGTGCCAGCAGCTTAGGACGGATCAATCAGCCCCAGCATTTT.

The V gene is TRBV28, the J gene TRBJ2-5; 11 nucleotides line up with TRBD2. After removal of 3 bases from V and 5 bases from J, the junction contained 2 bases not matched to a gene. The CDR3 runs to 14 residues. Germline CDR1 reads MDHEN; CDR2 reads SYDVKM. In nucleotides, the CDR3 is TGTGCCAGCAGTTTTAGCGGGGGGGATGAGACCCAGTACTTC. Residues: CASSFSGGDETQYF.

The chain uses TRBV29-1 and TRBJ2-7; 10 bases are a match to TRBD2. This CDR3 has 14 amino acids. With 2 bases clipped from V and 2 bases from J, the junction kept 3 bases outside the gene matches. Germline CDR1 SQVTM, CDR2 ANQGSEA. The CDR3 loop is CSVELSGGAYEQYF. In DNA, the CDR3 is TGCAGCGTTGAATTAAGCGGGGGGGCCTACGAGCAGTACTTC.

The rearrangement links TRBV29-1 to TRBJ1-2; tentative D call: TRBD1 (5 bases). The V and J ends lost 1 base and 3 bases respectively, with 9 bases between them. This CDR3 has 13 residues. CDR1 is SQVTM, CDR2 ANQGSEA, per germline. The CDR3 sequence is CSVEATDYYGYTF. CDR3 DNA: TGCAGCGTTGAAGCGACAGACTACTATGGCTACACCTTC.

V and J are TRBV25-1 and TRBJ1-1; D is possibly TRBD1 (5 bases). CDR3 length: 15 residues. The germline V and J ends were trimmed by 1 base and 6 bases, with 15 bases remaining between them. The germline V gene encodes CDR1 MGHDK and CDR2 SYGVNS. The DNA for the CDR3 is TGTGCCAGCAGTGAATCCCCCCAGGGTTTCGCTGAAGCTTTCTTT. As protein: CASSESPQGFAEAFF.

This chain connects TRBV6-2 or TRBV6-3 to TRBJ1-5; D is perhaps TRBD1 (5 bases). V shed 2 bases and J shed 0 bases, with 17 bases lying between them. This CDR3 has 18 amino acids. The germline gives CDR1 MNHEY, CDR2 SVGEGT. DNA for the CDR3: TGTGCCAGCAGTTACGATTCGACAGCACCATTTAGCAATCAGCCCCAGCATTTT. Translation gives CASSYDSTAPFSNQPQHF.

The V and J genes are TRBV4-1 and TRBJ2-7; possibly TRBD2 for D (6 bases). The CDR3 consists of 15 residues. The ends were cut back, 5 bases at V and 2 bases at J, with 16 bases in the middle. CDR1 is MGHRA, CDR2 YSYEKL, per germline. The DNA of the CDR3 is TGCGCCAGCAGCTACTCAGCCGGGACTGCCTACGAGCAGTACGTC. This codes for CASSYSAGTAYEQYV.

The rearrangement joins TRBV19 to TRBJ2-1; tentative D call: TRBD2 (6 bases). Trimming shortened V by 6 bases and J by 5 bases, and 14 bases separated the two germline ends. The CDR3 loop spans 14 amino acids. Germline CDR1 reads LNHDA; CDR2 reads SQIVND (reference sequence). CDR3 sequence reads: CASRVEGFDNEQFF. The CDR3 DNA follows: TGTGCCAGTAGGGTGGAGGGGTTCGACAATGAGCAGTTCTTC.

V gene TRBV10-1 combines with J gene TRBJ2-2, with D possibly being TRBD1 (5 bases). Trimming stripped 6 bases from V and 5 bases from J, with 16 bases between. Per germline, CDR1 WNHNN and CDR2 SYGVQD (reference sequence). This CDR3 is built from 15 residues. The CDR3 here is CASRRIVGRTGELFF. The CDR3 DNA sequence: TGCGCCAGCAGGAGGATTGTGGGGCGTACCGGGGAGCTGTTTTTT.